These T cell receptor beta chains were read from a single sample in a study of blood T cell repertoires in COVID-19. Assay: immunoSEQ multiplex PCR; the TCRdb copy retains only in-frame clones and omits some. Counted here are about 420,000 clones, approximately 90% occurring once; the ten biggest clones make up roughly 0.78%. The source material was peripheral blood. These TCRs come from a man between 18 and 29 years old with COVID-19, enrolled during active disease. Each CDR3 is given with its conserved first and last residue. Each record gives: V gene, J gene, D gene, clone size, CDR3 DNA, CDR3 protein. A D gene is named only where the DNA matches it firmly. Size values are once, few and many counts, or a class for expanded clones, and some rows have none.

v_call: TRBV18
j_call: TRBJ2-3
d_call: NA
clone_size: NA
cdr3_nt: TGTGCCAGCTCACTGGAACAGCCTCGGGATACGCAGTATTTT
cdr3_aa: CASSLEQPRDTQYF

v_call: TRBV27
j_call: TRBJ2-6
d_call: NA
clone_size: NA
cdr3_nt: TGTGCCAGCAGGCAGGGGAGCTCTGGGGCCAACGTCCTGACTTTC
cdr3_aa: CASRQGSSGANVLTF

v_call: TRBV15
j_call: TRBJ2-1
d_call: TRBD2
clone_size: NA
cdr3_nt: TGTGCCACCAGAGAAGCGGGAGGGAACCATGAGCAGTTCTTC
cdr3_aa: CATREAGGNHEQFF

v_call: TRBV5-4
j_call: TRBJ2-3
d_call: NA
clone_size: NA
cdr3_nt: TGTGCCAGCAGCTTTCCCGAGCCCAAGTCAGATACGCAGTATTTT
cdr3_aa: CASSFPEPKSDTQYF

v_call: TRBV5-6
j_call: TRBJ1-3
d_call: NA
clone_size: NA
cdr3_nt: TGTGCCAGCAGACCCGGGGGTAGCGGAAACACCATATATTTT
cdr3_aa: CASRPGGSGNTIYF

v_call: TRBV4-2
j_call: TRBJ2-2
d_call: NA
clone_size: NA
cdr3_nt: TGTGCCAGCAGCCGACTGGGGAACACCGGGGAGCTGTTTTTT
cdr3_aa: CASSRLGNTGELFF

v_call: TRBV5-6
j_call: TRBJ1-5
d_call: NA
clone_size: NA
cdr3_nt: TGTGCCAGCAGCTGGCGGGAGGGGAATCAGCCCCAGCATTTT
cdr3_aa: CASSWREGNQPQHF

v_call: TRBV30
j_call: TRBJ2-7
d_call: TRBD2
clone_size: NA
cdr3_nt: TGTGCCTGGAGCATACTAGCGGGAATGTACTTC
cdr3_aa: CAWSILAGMYF

v_call: TRBV11-2
j_call: TRBJ1-1
d_call: NA
clone_size: once
cdr3_nt: TGTGCCAGCAGCTTACCAGGGTATAACACTGAAGCTTTCTTT
cdr3_aa: CASSLPGYNTEAFF

v_call: TRBV5-1
j_call: TRBJ2-7
d_call: TRBD1
clone_size: NA
cdr3_nt: TGCGCCAGCAGCTTGTCGGGGACAGGTTACGAGCAGTACTTC
cdr3_aa: CASSLSGTGYEQYF

v_call: TRBV9
j_call: TRBJ2-1
d_call: TRBD2
clone_size: once
cdr3_nt: TGTGCCAGCAGCGTAACCAGCGGGAGGGATAGTGAGCAGTTCTTC
cdr3_aa: CASSVTSGRDSEQFF

v_call: TRBV7-7
j_call: TRBJ2-5
d_call: NA
clone_size: NA
cdr3_nt: TGTGCCAGCAGCCCGGGTCTGGAAGAGACCCAGTACTTC
cdr3_aa: CASSPGLEETQYF

v_call: TRBV4-1
j_call: TRBJ2-5
d_call: TRBD2
clone_size: NA
cdr3_nt: TGCGCCAGCAGCCAACTCCCCGGGCTAGCGGGGGGCCAAGAGACCCAGTACTTC
cdr3_aa: CASSQLPGLAGGQETQYF

v_call: TRBV7-9
j_call: TRBJ1-6
d_call: TRBD1
clone_size: NA
cdr3_nt: TGTGCCAGCAGGCGGGACAGGGACAATTCACCCCTCCACTTT
cdr3_aa: CASRRDRDNSPLHF

v_call: TRBV10-3
j_call: TRBJ2-3
d_call: NA
clone_size: once
cdr3_nt: TGTGCCATCAGTGACGAGGGGGGGTTTTCAGATACGCAGTATTTT
cdr3_aa: CAISDEGGFSDTQYF

v_call: TRBV27
j_call: TRBJ2-5
d_call: TRBD2
clone_size: NA
cdr3_nt: TGTGCCAACAGTTTATTAGCGGGAGCTGCGGAGACCCAGTACTTC
cdr3_aa: CANSLLAGAAETQYF

v_call: TRBV7-8
j_call: TRBJ2-2
d_call: NA
clone_size: NA
cdr3_nt: TGTGCCAGCAGCTTAATAAGTTCTAGCGGGGAGCTGTTTTTT
cdr3_aa: CASSLISSSGELFF

v_call: TRBV7-8
j_call: TRBJ2-5
d_call: TRBD1
clone_size: few
cdr3_nt: TGTGCCAGCAGCTTGGGACCAGGGGGTTTGGAGACCCAGTACTTC
cdr3_aa: CASSLGPGGLETQYF